One T cell receptor (beta chain) is described in this entry. V lost 4 bases, J lost 6 bases, and 4 bases stayed unmatched. The V gene's germline CDR1 is ENHRY and CDR2 SYGVKD. CDR3 length equals 14 residues. Produced via immunoSEQ multiplex PCR; TCRdb's table is partial and in-frame only. The data hold approximately 90,000 clones, with around 89% observed a single time. This record belongs to a study of control samples from healthy donors and cancer patients. This clonotype originated in a woman between 65 and 79 years old in good health. The sample comprised blood. This rearrangement joins TRBV10-3 to TRBJ1-2; 11 bases match TRBD1. CDR3 sequence (DNA): TGTGCCATCAGTGGAGGGGACAGGGGGAATGGCTACACCTTC. Translated, it gives CAISGGDRGNGYTF.